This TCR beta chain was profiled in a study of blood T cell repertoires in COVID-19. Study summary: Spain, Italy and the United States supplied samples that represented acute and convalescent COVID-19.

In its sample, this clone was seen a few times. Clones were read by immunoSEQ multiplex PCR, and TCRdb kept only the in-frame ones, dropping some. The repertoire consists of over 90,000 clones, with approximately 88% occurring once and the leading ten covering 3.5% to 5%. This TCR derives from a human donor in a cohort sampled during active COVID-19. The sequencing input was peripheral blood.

The CDR3, as DNA: TGTGCCAGCGGTTTGAAGCGGGGGGGCCGATCCGATACGCAGTATTTT. Translated, it gives CASGLKRGGRSDTQYF. The V gene is TRBV7-2, the J gene TRBJ2-3; 10 nucleotides line up with TRBD2. V dropped 8 bases and J dropped 6; count of bases not matched to a gene: 14. The CDR3 is 16 amino acids. CDR1 is SGHTA and CDR2 is FQGNSA in the germline V gene.